Listed below are T cell receptor beta chains from one sample, sequenced in a study of blood T cell repertoires in COVID-19. Only in-frame clones appear in the TCRdb table, and some are missing; sequencing was by immunoSEQ multiplex PCR. The sample lists 150,000 to 200,000 clones, about four fifths occurring once. Material for sequencing was PBMCs or T cells enriched from blood (not recorded which). These receptors all stem from a man aged 45 to 65 who had recovered from COVID-19. Each CDR3 is given with its conserved first and last residue. The order of the fields is J gene, D gene, clone size, V gene, CDR3 protein, CDR3 DNA. A D gene is named only where the DNA matches it firmly. Clone size is not always given. Where it is, it says once, few, many or a class for expanded clones.

>TRBJ2-7|TRBD2|NA|TRBV13
CASSLGLAGVASYEQYF
TGTGCCAGCAGCTTGGGACTAGCGGGAGTCGCCTCCTACGAGCAGTACTTC
>TRBJ2-2|TRBD1|many|TRBV4-1
CASSHPGRGYGTGELFF
TGCGCCAGCAGCCACCCGGGCAGGGGGTATGGGACCGGGGAGCTGTTTTTT
>TRBJ1-2|TRBD1|NA|TRBV24-1
CATQGTAHGYTF
TGTGCCACCCAGGGGACAGCCCATGGCTACACCTTC
>TRBJ2-5|NA|NA|TRBV11-2
CASSSNSQETQYF
TGTGCCAGCAGCTCTAACAGCCAAGAGACCCAGTACTTC
>TRBJ1-3|NA|NA|TRBV28
CASSPPPNSGNTIYF
TGTGCCAGCAGCCCCCCCCCTAACTCTGGAAACACCATATATTTT
>TRBJ2-7|TRBD2|NA|TRBV27
CASSLRVWREGYTRQSTEQYF
TGTGCCAGCAGTTTAAGGGTCTGGCGGGAGGGCTATACCCGCCAATCTACCGAGCAGTACTTC
>TRBJ2-7|NA|NA|TRBV6-5
CASSYRQNYEQYF
TGTGCCAGCAGTTATAGACAAAACTACGAGCAGTACTTC
>TRBJ2-7|NA|NA|TRBV27
CASSFDRSYEQYF
TGTGCCAGCAGTTTTGACAGGTCCTACGAGCAGTACTTC
>TRBJ1-6|NA|NA|TRBV28
CASSKLTESSYNSPLHF
TGTGCCAGCAGTAAATTAACAGAAAGCTCCTATAATTCACCCCTCCACTTT
>TRBJ2-1|NA|many|TRBV11-2
CASSGAGSYNEQFF
TGTGCCAGCAGCGGGGCCGGGAGTTACAATGAGCAGTTCTTC
>TRBJ1-4|NA|NA|TRBV29-1
CSVVPVRANEKLFF
TGCAGCGTTGTTCCGGTCCGGGCTAATGAAAAACTGTTTTTT
>TRBJ1-2|NA|NA|TRBV7-3
CASSPTGGGGYTF
TGTGCCAGCAGCCCGACGGGTGGAGGTGGCTACACCTTC
>TRBJ2-3|NA|NA|TRBV9
CASSVDGRPDTQYF
TGTGCCAGCAGCGTAGACGGGAGACCAGATACGCAGTATTTT
>TRBJ1-1|NA|NA|TRBV15
CATSRDRAVTEAFF
TGTGCCACCAGCAGAGACAGGGCCGTCACTGAAGCTTTCTTT
>TRBJ2-1|TRBD2|NA|TRBV7-2
CASSLARTSGSYNEQFF
TGTGCCAGCAGCTTAGCGAGGACTAGCGGCTCCTACAATGAGCAGTTCTTC
>TRBJ2-4|NA|once|TRBV6-1
CASSETGRAKNIQYF
TGTGCCAGCAGTGAGACAGGGAGGGCCAAAAACATTCAGTACTTC